Shown below are 17 T cell receptor beta chains from a single sample sequenced in a study of blood T cell repertoires in COVID-19. TCRdb's copy holds only in-frame clones and misses some; the assay was immunoSEQ multiplex PCR. Seen here are approximately 60,000 clones, 86% observed once, and the top ten hold 3% to 3.5%. The sequenced material came from peripheral blood. These receptors all stem from a man aged 45-65 years with active COVID-19.

The rearrangement uses TRBV6-2 or TRBV6-3 and TRBJ2-5, with D possibly TRBD2 on 6 matching bases. CDR1 is MNHEY, CDR2 SVGEGT, per germline. V lost 2 bases, J lost 4 bases, and 14 bases lay in between. CDR3 length equals 15 residues. CDR3 sequence: CASSYQEGFGETQYF. The CDR3, as DNA: TGTGCCAGCAGTTACCAGGAGGGATTCGGAGAGACCCAGTACTTC.

The chain uses TRBV4-1 and TRBJ1-6; 7 nucleotides match TRBD1. CDR3 length equals 14 residues. The germline CDR1 and CDR2 sequences are MGHRA and YSYEKL. V lost 4 bases and J lost 5; bases outside the gene matches: 2. This chain's CDR3 is CASSPGTDNSPLHF. CDR3 DNA sequence: TGCGCCAGCAGCCCCGGGACAGATAATTCACCCCTCCACTTT.

The V gene is TRBV15, the J gene TRBJ2-3, with a tentative D call TRBD2 (5 bases). Trimming shortened V by 0 bases and J by 0 bases, and 7 bases separated the two germline ends. The CDR3 covers 15 residues. Germline values: CDR1 LNHNV, CDR2 YYDKDF (reference sequence). The CDR3 nucleotides are TGTGCCACCAGCAGAGATGGGAGTAGCACAGATACGCAGTATTTT. Encoded protein: CATSRDGSSTDTQYF.

This rearrangement joins TRBV5-6 to TRBJ1-2; no firm D call. The CDR3 totals 16 residues. CDR1 and CDR2 (germline): SGHDT, YYEEEE. V was pared by 2 bases and J by 0 bases, with 14 bases between. The CDR3 loop reads CASSFRQARANYGYTF. CDR3 nucleotides: TGTGCCAGCAGCTTTAGGCAGGCGAGGGCTAACTATGGCTACACCTTC.

V and J are TRBV5-1 and TRBJ2-7; tentatively, D is TRBD2 (6 bases). Germline V gives CDR1 SGHRS, CDR2 YFSETQ. This CDR3 has 15 amino acids. The V gene lost 4 bases and the J gene lost 2 bases, with 16 bases spanning the gap. CDR3 residues: CASSPGGAGTYEQYF. CDR3 bases: TGCGCCAGCAGCCCTGGAGGGGCCGGCACCTACGAGCAGTACTTC.

This clone showed up just once. The gene calls are TRBV5-1 and TRBJ1-1, with 8 bases that match TRBD1. The V segment lost 3 bases and the J segment 0 bases; nucleotides outside the gene matches: 7. This CDR3 is built from 16 residues. Germline loops: CDR1 SGHRS, CDR2 YFSETQ. The CDR3 region is CASSSDRGRMNTEAFF. CDR3 sequence (DNA): TGCGCCAGCAGCTCAGACAGGGGCCGCATGAACACTGAAGCTTTCTTT.

V is TRBV7-6 and J is TRBJ1-6; 9 bases are shared with TRBD1. This CDR3 is 16 amino acids long. Trimming at V came to 0 bases and at J to 6 bases, leaving 3 bases not matched to a gene. Germline values: CDR1 SGHVS, CDR2 FNYEAQ. The CDR3 is CASSLARGQGNSPLHF. The CDR3 bases are TGTGCCAGCAGCTTAGCGCGGGGACAGGGTAATTCACCCCTCCACTTT.

The chain uses TRBV5-1 and TRBJ2-1; D is ambiguous. CDR1 is SGHRS and CDR2 is YFSETQ in the germline V gene. The CDR3 is 11 amino acids. With 8 bases removed from V and 7 bases from J, the gap between germline ends came to 10 bases. The CDR3 nucleotides are TGCGCCAGTACTCAGGCGAATGAGCAGTTCTTC. It codes for CASTQANEQFF.

This chain joins TRBV7-2 and TRBJ2-7; possible D gene TRBD1, 6 bases. V lost 5 bases and J lost 3, with 11 bases in between. Germline assignment: CDR1 SGHTA and CDR2 FQGNSA. The CDR3 consists of 13 residues. This CDR3 is CASSKDRIYEQYF. Here the CDR3 DNA reads TGTGCCAGCAGCAAAGACAGGATCTACGAGCAGTACTTC. The full variable domain, rest sourced from reference TRBV7-2 and TRBJ2-7, is GAGVSQSPSNKVTEKGKDVELRCDPISGHTALYWYRQSLGQGLEFLIYFQGNSAPDKSGLPSDRFSAERTGGSVSTLTIQRTQQEDSAVYLCASSKDRIYEQYFGPGTRLTVT.

This clone was recorded only once. CDR3: CASSSRQGLTGETQYF. The CDR3 DNA is TGTGCCAGCAGCTCGCGACAGGGGCTCACGGGGGAGACCCAGTACTTC. V is TRBV9 and J is TRBJ2-5; 8 bases fit TRBD1. CDR1 SGDLS and CDR2 YYNGEE come from the germline V gene. Trimming took 4 bases from V and 5 from J; bases not matched to a gene: 13. The CDR3 is 16 amino acids.

The chain uses TRBV5-1 and TRBJ1-6; tentative D call: TRBD1 (6 bases). CDR3 length equals 15 residues. The V end lost 0 bases, the J end lost 10 bases, and 14 bases lay between the germline ends. Germline V gene data show CDR1 as SGHRS and CDR2 as YFSETQ. The CDR3 DNA reads as TGCGCCAGCAGCTTGGCGGTGGGGGCAGGCTCACCCCTCCACTTT. Its translation is CASSLAVGAGSPLHF. Filled out from reference TRBV5-1 and TRBJ1-6, the complete variable domain reads KAGVTQTPRYLIKTRGQQVTLSCSPISGHRSVSWYQQTPGQGLQFLFEYFSETQRNKGNFPGRFSGRQFSNSRSEMNVSTLELGDSALYLCASSLAVGAGSPLHFGNGTRLTVT.

This chain connects TRBV27 to TRBJ1-4; 10 bases are a match to TRBD1. The V gene end was trimmed by 0 bases and the J gene end by 5 bases; junction bases not matched to a gene: 6. The germline CDR1 and CDR2 sequences are MNHEY and SMNVEV (reference sequence). This CDR3 has 17 residues. The chain's CDR3 is CASSLSYLGQGNEKLFF. CDR3 nucleotides: TGTGCCAGCAGTTTATCGTATCTGGGACAGGGGAATGAAAAACTGTTTTTT.

V usage is TRBV6-5 and J usage is TRBJ2-2; no definite D call. The V end lost 4 bases, the J end lost 0 bases, and 9 bases lay between the germline ends. This CDR3 region has 15 residues. The germline gives CDR1 MNHEY, CDR2 SVGAGI. CDR3 DNA: TGTGCCAGCAGTTCGAGGCGGACGAACACCGGGGAGCTGTTTTTT. Translated: CASSSRRTNTGELFF.

Written as DNA, the CDR3 is TGTGCCAGCAGCTTGGGGGGAGATTTCTACGAGCAGTACTTC. It yields the protein CASSLGGDFYEQYF. The chain links TRBV5-4 to TRBJ2-7, with TRBD2 as a possible D gene (5 bases). Deletions cut 0 bases from V and 3 bases from J, with 10 bases between. Germline values: CDR1 SGHNT, CDR2 YYREEE (reference sequence). There are 14 residues in the CDR3.

The chain joins TRBV2 to TRBJ1-1; D is ambiguous. This CDR3 has 14 residues. Trimming took off 6 bases at V and 4 bases at J, with 15 bases between the two ends. Germline CDR1 SNHLY, CDR2 FYNNEI. The CDR3 bases are TGTGCCAGCAGCGGAGGCGGAGTGTTCACTGAAGCTTTCTTT. Translated, it gives CASSGGGVFTEAFF.

J is TRBJ2-2 and V is TRBV6-4; 7 bases are shared with TRBD2. CDR3 length: 14 amino acids. Germline V gene lookup returns CDR1 MRHNA and CDR2 SNTAGT. V shed 2 bases, J shed 5 bases, and the junction held 2 bases outside the gene matches. The CDR3 bases are TGTGCCAGCAGTGACACCGGGGGGACCGGGGAGCTGTTTTTT. This sequence encodes CASSDTGGTGELFF.

In nucleotides, the CDR3 is TGTGCCAGCAGCTTAGTTGGGACAGGGGGTACCTACGAGCAGTACTTC. Translation gives CASSLVGTGGTYEQYF. The rearrangement joins TRBV7-6 to TRBJ2-7; 11 nucleotides agree with TRBD1. The CDR3 has 16 residues. Germline CDR1 and CDR2: SGHVS and FNYEAQ. Trimming at V came to 1 base and at J to 2 bases, leaving 4 bases not matched to a gene.